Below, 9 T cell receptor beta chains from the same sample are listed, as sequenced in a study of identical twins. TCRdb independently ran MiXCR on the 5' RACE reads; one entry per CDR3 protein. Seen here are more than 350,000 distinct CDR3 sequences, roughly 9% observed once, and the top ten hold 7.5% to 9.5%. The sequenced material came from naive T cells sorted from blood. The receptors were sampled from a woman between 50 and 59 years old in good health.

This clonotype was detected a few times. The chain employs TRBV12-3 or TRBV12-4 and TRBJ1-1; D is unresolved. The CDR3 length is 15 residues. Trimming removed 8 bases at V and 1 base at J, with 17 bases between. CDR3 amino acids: CASRPRGPQNTEAFF. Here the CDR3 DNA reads TGTGCCAGCCGGCCACGGGGTCCCCAGAACACTGAAGCTTTCTTT.

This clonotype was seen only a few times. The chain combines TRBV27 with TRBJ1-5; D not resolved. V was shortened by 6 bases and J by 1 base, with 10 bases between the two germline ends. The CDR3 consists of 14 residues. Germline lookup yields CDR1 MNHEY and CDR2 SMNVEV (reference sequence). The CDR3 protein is CASSSLGSNQPQHF. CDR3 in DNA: TGTGCCAGCAGCTCGTTAGGGAGCAATCAGCCCCAGCATTTT.

This CDR3 is CSALTSGGSYEQYF. The CDR3 DNA sequence: TGCAGCGCTTTGACTAGCGGGGGTTCCTACGAGCAGTACTTC. The J gene is TRBJ2-7, the V gene TRBV29-1; 12 bases match TRBD2. V lost 7 bases to trimming and J lost 1 base; unmatched junction nucleotides: 5. CDR1 is SQVTM and CDR2 is ANQGSEA in the germline V gene. The CDR3 runs 14 residues.

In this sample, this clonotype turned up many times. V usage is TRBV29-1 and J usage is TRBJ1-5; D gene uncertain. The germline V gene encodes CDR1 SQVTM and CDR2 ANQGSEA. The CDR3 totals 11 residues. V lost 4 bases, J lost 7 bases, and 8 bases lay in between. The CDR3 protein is CSVGGGQPQHF. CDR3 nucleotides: TGCAGCGTTGGGGGAGGCCAGCCCCAGCATTTT.

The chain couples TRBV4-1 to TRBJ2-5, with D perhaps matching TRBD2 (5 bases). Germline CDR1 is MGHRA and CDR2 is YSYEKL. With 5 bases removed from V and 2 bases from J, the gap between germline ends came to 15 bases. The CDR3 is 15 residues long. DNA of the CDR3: TGCGCCAGCAGCGAACGGGGAAGCAATCAAGAGACCCAGTACTTC. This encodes CASSERGSNQETQYF.

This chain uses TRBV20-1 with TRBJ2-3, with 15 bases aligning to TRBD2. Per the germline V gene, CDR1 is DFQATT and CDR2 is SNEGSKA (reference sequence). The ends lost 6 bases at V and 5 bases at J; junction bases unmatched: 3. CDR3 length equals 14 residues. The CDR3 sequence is CSAGTSGRQDTQYF. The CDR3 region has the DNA TGCAGTGCCGGGACTAGCGGGAGGCAAGATACGCAGTATTTT.

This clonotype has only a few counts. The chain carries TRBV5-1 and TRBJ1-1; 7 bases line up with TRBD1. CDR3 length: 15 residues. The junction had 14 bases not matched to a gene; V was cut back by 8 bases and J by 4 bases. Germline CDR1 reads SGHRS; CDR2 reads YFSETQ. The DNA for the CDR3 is TGCGCCAGTAAACCCGGGACAGCGTTGGCCACTGAAGCTTTCTTT. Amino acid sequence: CASKPGTALATEAFF.

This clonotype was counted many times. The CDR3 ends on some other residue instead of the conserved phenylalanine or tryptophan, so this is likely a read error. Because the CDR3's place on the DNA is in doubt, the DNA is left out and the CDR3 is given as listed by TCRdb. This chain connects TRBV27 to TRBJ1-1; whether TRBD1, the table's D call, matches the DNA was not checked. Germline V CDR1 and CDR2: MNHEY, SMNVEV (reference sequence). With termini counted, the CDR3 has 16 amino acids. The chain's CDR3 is CASSLLPTKWHINLPG.

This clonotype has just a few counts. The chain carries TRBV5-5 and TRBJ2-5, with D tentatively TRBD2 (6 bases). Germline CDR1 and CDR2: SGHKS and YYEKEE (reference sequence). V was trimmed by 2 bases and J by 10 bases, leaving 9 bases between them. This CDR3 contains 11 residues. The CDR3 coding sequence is TGTGCCAGCAGCTTCCGGGACTTCCAGTACTTC. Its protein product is CASSFRDFQYF.